A single sample is the source of the 27 T cell receptor beta chains below, sequenced in a study of T cells in Graves' hyperthyroidism and ophthalmopathy. From RNA transcripts, TCR beta CDR3 regions were amplified. During a first-round RT-PCR of the TCR CDR3, the HTBI primer set was used. One entry per CDR3 protein results from TCRdb running MiXCR on the multiplex PCR reads. The sample records approximately 400,000 distinct CDR3 sequences, around a quarter being singletons. The sequenced sample consisted of blood. The receptors shown here come from a man in his fifties with Graves' hyperthyroidism.

This clonotype was seen a handful of times. The rearrangement uses TRBV10-3 and TRBJ2-1; no clear D. CDR3 length: 14 amino acids. CDR1 and CDR2 from the germline V gene are ENHRY and SYGVKD. Trimming took off 0 bases at V and 6 bases at J, with 9 bases between the two ends. DNA of the CDR3: TGTGCCATCAGTGAGTCGACGTGGGTCAATGAGCAGTTCTTC. It yields the protein CAISESTWVNEQFF.

This clonotype has a handful of counts. The junction departs from the called germline gene at one end, perhaps through a read error. The V gene is TRBV7-8, the J gene TRBJ2-7, with D perhaps matching TRBD1 or TRBD2 (7 bases each). The CDR3 runs 16 residues. Germline loops: CDR1 SGHVS, CDR2 FQNEAQ. DNA of the CDR3: TGCGCCAGCAGCCTTGAGGGAAGCGGGACAGATTACGAGCAGTACTTC. It yields the protein CASSLEGSGTDYEQYF.

This clonotype was counted at least ten times. This chain connects TRBV18 to TRBJ2-1; D is unclear. CDR3 length: 14 amino acids. The germline V gene has CDR1 KGHSH and CDR2 LQKENI. Between the trimmed V and J ends, which lost 3 bases and 3 bases, there was a span of 9 bases. The CDR3: CASSPQDDYNEQFF. As DNA, the CDR3 is TGTGCCAGCTCACCCCAGGACGACTACAATGAGCAGTTCTTC.

V is TRBV7-2 and J is TRBJ2-5; D call uncertain. This CDR3 has 15 amino acids. V was cut by 6 bases and J by 5 bases, with 19 bases left in between. Germline CDR1 SGHTA, CDR2 FQGNSA. CDR3 loop: CASSYLSGGRETQYF. The CDR3 DNA is TGTGCCAGCAGTTACCTTTCGGGTGGTCGGGAGACCCAGTACTTC.

The chain has TRBV20-1 and TRBJ2-5, with D hard to call. V lost 7 bases to trimming and J lost 5 bases, with 11 bases between them. Germline CDR1 and CDR2: DFQATT and SNEGSKA (reference sequence). This CDR3 is built from 11 residues. CDR3 DNA sequence: TGCAGTGTCCCTAGTACTGAGACCCAGTACTTC. It codes for CSVPSTETQYF.

This clonotype was found many times. This chain joins TRBV6-2 or TRBV6-3 and TRBJ2-1; 8 bases are shared with TRBD2. V was pared by 6 bases and J by 3 bases, with 7 bases of the junction left unmatched. The CDR3 is 15 amino acids. CDR1 MNHEY and CDR2 SVGEGT come from the germline V gene. CDR3 bases: TGTGCCAGCAGGCAAGGGACTAGAGACTACAATGAGCAGTTCTTC. It encodes CASRQGTRDYNEQFF.

This clonotype has only one observation. V usage is TRBV19 and J usage is TRBJ1-6, with D possibly matching TRBD1 (6 bases). Trimming removed 4 bases at V and 9 bases at J, with 16 bases between. This CDR3 has 15 residues. Germline CDR1 is LNHDA and CDR2 is SQIVND (reference sequence). DNA for the CDR3: TGTGCCAGTAGTACGGCCGGGGGGCTCGGTTCACCCCTCCACTTT. It is translated as CASSTAGGLGSPLHF.

This clonotype was picked up many times. The CDR3 sequence: CATQEVAGGSEQYF. The CDR3 coding sequence is TGTGCCACCCAAGAGGTAGCGGGAGGAAGCGAGCAGTACTTC. The rearrangement uses TRBV27 and TRBJ2-7; 10 bases are shared with TRBD2. Germline values: CDR1 MNHEY, CDR2 SMNVEV (reference sequence). This CDR3 spans 14 amino acids. Unmatched junction bases numbered 12, after V lost 10 bases and J lost 6 bases.

This clonotype has only a few counts. The chain joins TRBV24-1 to TRBJ2-1; tentatively, D is TRBD1 or TRBD2 (5 bases each). V was cut by 3 bases and J by 3 bases, with 14 bases left in between. The CDR3 has 16 amino acids. Per the germline V gene, CDR1 is KGHDR and CDR2 is SFDVKD. The CDR3 coding sequence is TGTGCCACCAGTGATCACAGGTTCGAGGGCTACAATGAGCAGTTCTTC. This codes for CATSDHRFEGYNEQFF.

V is TRBV28 and J is TRBJ2-1, with TRBD2 matching over 11 bases. Germline loops: CDR1 MDHEN, CDR2 SYDVKM. The V segment lost 8 bases and the J segment 5 bases; nucleotides outside the gene matches: 14. The CDR3 is made up of 17 amino acids. The CDR3 sequence is CASLLKTSGKIDNEQFF. For the CDR3, the DNA is TGTGCCAGCTTACTTAAGACTAGCGGGAAAATCGACAATGAGCAGTTCTTC.

This clonotype was recorded a few times. The chain combines TRBV19 with TRBJ2-7, with D uncertain. This CDR3 region has 14 residues. Germline V gene sequence: CDR1 LNHDA, CDR2 SQIVND (reference sequence). V lost 3 bases and J 2 bases, leaving 11 bases between the germline ends. This CDR3 reads CASSMGSRTYEQYF. CDR3 nucleotide sequence: TGTGCCAGTAGTATGGGCAGCCGTACCTACGAGCAGTACTTC.

The chain recombines TRBV7-3 with TRBJ2-1; tentatively, D is TRBD1 or TRBD2 (5 bases each). The germline V gene has CDR1 SGHTA and CDR2 FQGTGA. The CDR3 length is 14 residues. The V end lost 5 bases, the J end lost 10 bases, and 18 bases lay between the germline ends. The CDR3 spells CASSRPGPYQEQFF. In DNA, the CDR3 is TGTGCCAGCAGCAGACCGGGACCCTACCAGGAGCAGTTCTTC.

This clonotype was seen only once. The chain links TRBV9 to TRBJ1-4; D remains ambiguous. CDR3 size: 14 residues. Germline values: CDR1 SGDLS, CDR2 YYNGEE. V lost 3 bases and J lost 0, with 6 bases in between. CDR3: CASSETATNEKLFF. The CDR3 region has the DNA TGTGCCAGCAGCGAGACCGCAACTAATGAAAAACTGTTTTTT.

This clonotype was seen more than once but under ten times. The chain joins TRBV6-1 to TRBJ2-7; 9 positions match TRBD1. Germline assignment: CDR1 MNHNS and CDR2 SASEGT. J was trimmed by 1 base and V by 6 bases; bases with no gene match: 7. The CDR3 length is 15 residues. CDR3 DNA: TGTGCCAGCAGCCAGTCCGGGACAGGGTCCTACGAGCAGTACTTC. Amino acids: CASSQSGTGSYEQYF.

A few counts support this clonotype. The chain links TRBV7-6 to TRBJ2-1, with 7 bases identical to TRBD2. V trimming: 2 bases; J trimming: 6 bases; junction bases outside the gene matches: 7. CDR3 length equals 15 residues. Per the germline V gene, CDR1 is SGHVS and CDR2 is FNYEAQ. CDR3 amino acids: CASSLREGGLNEQFF. CDR3 nucleotides: TGTGCCAGCAGCTTAAGGGAGGGAGGACTCAATGAGCAGTTCTTC. The whole variable domain, filled in from reference TRBV7-6 and TRBJ2-1, reads GAGVSQSPRYKVTKRGQDVALRCDPISGHVSLYWYRQALGQGPEFLTYFNYEAQQDKSGLPNDRFSAERPEGSISTLTIQRTEQRDSAMYRCASSLREGGLNEQFFGPGTRLTVL.

The sample holds many counts of this clonotype. This chain joins TRBV12-3 or TRBV12-4 and TRBJ2-7; 8 nucleotides match TRBD2. The CDR3 is 15 amino acids. Trimming cost V 4 bases and J 2 bases; bases outside gene matches: 7. The CDR3 spells CASSWGSGRAYEQYF. CDR3 coding DNA: TGTGCCAGCAGTTGGGGGAGCGGGAGAGCCTACGAGCAGTACTTC.

The chain has TRBV7-7 and TRBJ2-1, with D maybe TRBD1 (5 bases). The CDR3 totals 16 residues. Trimming stripped 5 bases from V and 0 bases from J, with 14 bases between. Per the germline V gene, CDR1 is SSHAT and CDR2 is FNYEAQ (reference sequence). CDR3 protein: CASSVSGMSSYNEQFF. DNA of the CDR3: TGTGCCAGCAGCGTCTCAGGGATGAGCTCCTACAATGAGCAGTTCTTC.

V and J are TRBV29-1 and TRBJ2-5; D is perhaps TRBD1 or TRBD2 (5 bases each). The CDR3 runs 14 residues. Trimming stripped 3 bases from V and 2 bases from J, with 13 bases between. Germline V CDR1 and CDR2: SQVTM, ANQGSEA. The CDR3 nucleotides read TGCAGCGTTGAGTTTGGGGGAACTCAAGAGACCCAGTACTTC. Translating it yields CSVEFGGTQETQYF.

The chain is built from TRBV7-9 and TRBJ2-3; TRBD2 agrees at 8 bases. The CDR3 extends over 14 amino acids. Trimming cost V 6 bases and J 3 bases; bases outside gene matches: 5. Germline CDR1 is SEHNR and CDR2 is FQNEAQ (reference sequence). CDR3 loop: CASRPTGGTDTQYF. In DNA, the CDR3 is TGTGCCAGCAGACCAACGGGGGGGACAGATACGCAGTATTTT.

The chain couples TRBV11-2 to TRBJ2-1, with unresolved D. The V and J ends lost 4 bases and 5 bases respectively, with 15 bases between them. The CDR3 has 15 amino acids. Looked up from germline, CDR1 is SGHAT and CDR2 is FQNNGV. This CDR3 reads CASSSSYHPNNEQFF. The CDR3 DNA follows: TGTGCCAGCAGCTCGTCTTATCACCCGAACAATGAGCAGTTCTTC.

This clonotype was observed many times. This rearrangement joins TRBV2 to TRBJ2-7; D call uncertain. Germline V gene lookup returns CDR1 SNHLY and CDR2 FYNNEI. The V and J ends lost 2 bases and 6 bases respectively, with 20 bases between them. This CDR3 is built from 16 residues. The DNA for the CDR3 is TGTGCCAGCAGTGAAACTTTGGCCTACACACAAAGCGAGCAGTACTTC. Translation: CASSETLAYTQSEQYF.

On this clonotype: The DNA is omitted, as the CDR3 cannot be located on it reliably, and the CDR3 follows TCRdb's listing. This chain connects TRBV7-3 to TRBJ2-1; no DNA check was done on the table's D call, TRBD2. The CDR3 has 20 residues if both end residues are counted. Per the germline V gene, CDR1 is SGHTA and CDR2 is FQGTGA. CDR3 sequence: CASSFYICSASSGANNEQFF.

This clonotype came up many times. This chain uses TRBV5-1 with TRBJ2-1; 9 bases line up with TRBD2. CDR3 length: 16 amino acids. After removal of 1 base from V and 6 bases from J, the junction contained 8 bases not matched to a gene. CDR1 and CDR2 (germline): SGHRS, YFSETQ. CDR3 sequence: CASSLHSSGEGNEQFF. CDR3 coding DNA: TGCGCCAGCAGCTTGCACTCTAGCGGGGAGGGCAATGAGCAGTTCTTC.

The chain couples TRBV19 to TRBJ1-2, with 10 bases that match TRBD1. Germline V CDR1 and CDR2: LNHDA, SQIVND (reference sequence). The V and J ends lost 9 bases and 8 bases, in that order; junction bases with no gene match: 12. This CDR3 region has 14 residues. The CDR3 sequence is CASTTGTGAKGYTF. For the CDR3, the DNA is TGTGCCAGCACTACCGGGACAGGGGCTAAAGGCTACACCTTC.

This clonotype has ten or more counts. The chain uses TRBV12-3 or TRBV12-4 and TRBJ2-1, with TRBD2 as a possible D gene (5 bases). The CDR3 consists of 15 residues. V lost 7 bases to trimming and J lost 1 base, with 14 bases between them. CDR3 sequence: CASIWRAESYNEQFF. CDR3 sequence (DNA): TGTGCCAGCATTTGGCGGGCCGAATCCTACAATGAGCAGTTCTTC.

There are many counts of this clonotype. The chain is built from TRBV11-2 and TRBJ2-5, with D tentatively TRBD1 (5 bases). CDR3 length: 14 amino acids. Looked up from germline, CDR1 is SGHAT and CDR2 is FQNNGV. Trimming took 2 bases from V and 5 from J, leaving 12 bases between them. The CDR3 here is CASSLKGAWETQYF. CDR3 DNA: TGTGCCAGCAGCTTAAAAGGGGCGTGGGAGACCCAGTACTTC.

The chain recombines TRBV11-1 with TRBJ2-5; no definite D call. Germline V gives CDR1 SGHAT, CDR2 FQDESV (reference sequence). V lost 5 bases and J lost 2, with 9 bases in between. The CDR3 consists of 13 residues. This chain's CDR3 is CASSTDLQETQYF. CDR3 nucleotides: TGTGCCAGCAGCACCGATTTACAAGAGACCCAGTACTTC.